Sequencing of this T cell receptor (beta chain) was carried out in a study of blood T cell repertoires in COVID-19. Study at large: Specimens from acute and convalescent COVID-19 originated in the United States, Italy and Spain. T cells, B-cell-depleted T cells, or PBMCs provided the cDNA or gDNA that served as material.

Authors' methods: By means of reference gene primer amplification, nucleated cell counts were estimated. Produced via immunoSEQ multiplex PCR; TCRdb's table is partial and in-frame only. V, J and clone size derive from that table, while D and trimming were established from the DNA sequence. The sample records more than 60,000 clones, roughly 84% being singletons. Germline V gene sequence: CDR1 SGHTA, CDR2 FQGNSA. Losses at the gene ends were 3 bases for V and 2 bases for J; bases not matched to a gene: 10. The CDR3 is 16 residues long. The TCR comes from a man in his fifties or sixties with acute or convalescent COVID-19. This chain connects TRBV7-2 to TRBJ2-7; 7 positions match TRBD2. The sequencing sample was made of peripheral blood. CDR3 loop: CASSFGGGSGTYEQYF. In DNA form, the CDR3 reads TGTGCCAGCAGCTTTGGGGGGGGTAGCGGAACCTACGAGCAGTACTTC.